The 24 T cell receptor beta chains below were found in one sample sequenced in a study of T-cell reconstitution after alpha-beta-depleted transplantation in children. Unique molecular identifiers were built into the TCRbeta library. TCRdb reprocessed the PCR reads via MiXCR and lists one record per CDR3 protein. The sample consists of about 22,000 distinct CDR3 sequences, about 11% of them appearing once. The source material was PBMCs from the stem cell graft donor, sampled from the stem cell graft. The receptors here all came from a human donor who donated a stem cell graft to a child with chronic granulomatous disease.

In its sample, this clonotype was seen many times. The chain has TRBV19 and TRBJ2-3, with 8 bases identical to TRBD1. This CDR3 region has 15 residues. J lost 5 bases, V lost 3 bases, and 7 bases had no gene match. The germline V gene has CDR1 LNHDA and CDR2 SQIVND (reference sequence). CDR3 DNA: TGTGCCAGTAGTATTCGGGCAGGGGGCGGAGATACGCAGTATTTT. Encoded protein: CASSIRAGGGDTQYF.

Many counts were recorded for this clonotype. J is TRBJ2-7 and V is TRBV20-1, with 7 bases lining up with TRBD2. The CDR3 totals 12 residues. The junction had 6 bases not matched to a gene; V was cut back by 6 bases and J by 4 bases. From germline, CDR1 is DFQATT and CDR2 SNEGSKA (reference sequence). In DNA, the CDR3 is TGCAGTGCCCGACTAGCTACGTACGAGCAGTACTTC. Translated: CSARLATYEQYF.

This clonotype was detected many times. The J gene is TRBJ2-3, the V gene TRBV6-1; D not resolved. CDR1 MNHNS and CDR2 SASEGT come from the germline V gene. Trimming took off 0 bases at V and 7 bases at J, with 2 bases between the two ends. The CDR3 is 11 residues long. The CDR3 region is CASSEAYTQYF. The CDR3, as DNA: TGTGCCAGCAGTGAAGCCTATACGCAGTATTTT.

This rearrangement joins TRBV5-6 to TRBJ2-5; the D is unclear. Germline V gene sequence: CDR1 SGHDT, CDR2 YYEEEE. V was trimmed by 1 base and J by 7 bases, leaving 5 bases between them. The CDR3 length is 11 residues. As DNA, the CDR3 is TGTGCCAGCAGCTTGTCTGGGACCCAGTACTTC. Amino acid sequence: CASSLSGTQYF. The variable domain in full, with the rest retrieved from reference TRBV5-6 and TRBJ2-5, is DAGVTQSPTHLIKTRGQQVTLRCSPKSGHDTVSWYQQALGQGPQFIFQYYEEEERQRGNFPDRFSGHQFPNYSSELNVNALLLGDSALYLCASSLSGTQYFGPGTRLLVL.

This clonotype was seen at least ten times. The V gene is TRBV5-1, the J gene TRBJ2-3; D gene uncertain. CDR1 SGHRS and CDR2 YFSETQ come from the germline V gene. This CDR3 spans 16 amino acids. V lost 4 bases and J lost 6, with 21 bases in between. CDR3: CASSQDVISSPDTQYF. CDR3 DNA sequence: TGCGCCAGCAGCCAGGATGTTATAAGTTCTCCGGATACGCAGTATTTT.

This clonotype appeared many times. The V and J genes are TRBV27 and TRBJ2-6, with 8 bases matching TRBD1. The CDR3 covers 15 residues. The ends lost 6 bases at V and 2 bases at J; junction bases unmatched: 3. Germline-derived CDR1 and CDR2 are MNHEY and SMNVEV (reference sequence). CDR3 sequence (DNA): TGTGCCAGCAGACTGGACAGGGCTGGGGCCAACGTCCTGACTTTC. Protein: CASRLDRAGANVLTF. Full variable domain (outside the CDR3, taken from reference TRBV27 and TRBJ2-6): EAQVTQNPRYLITVTGKKLTVTCSQNMNHEYMSWYRQDPGLGLRQIYYSMNVEVTDKGDVPEGYKVSRKEKRNFPLILESPSPNQTSLYFCASRLDRAGANVLTFGAGSRLTVL.

This clonotype was detected many times. The rearrangement links TRBV27 to TRBJ1-5, with a tentative D call TRBD1 (6 bases). From germline, CDR1 is MNHEY and CDR2 SMNVEV (reference sequence). The V gene lost 1 base and the J gene lost 10 bases, with 17 bases spanning the gap. The CDR3 spans 15 residues. The CDR3 loop reads CASSLLGGPKYPQHF. The CDR3 bases are TGTGCCAGCAGTTTATTAGGGGGACCTAAGTATCCCCAGCATTTT.

This clonotype has at least ten counts. CDR3 coding DNA: TGCAGTGCTCAGATGTACTACGAGCAGTACTTC. Its protein product is CSAQMYYEQYF. This sequence joins TRBV20-1 and TRBJ2-7; D gene unclear. The V end lost 5 bases, the J end lost 3 bases, and 8 bases lay between the germline ends. Per the germline V gene, CDR1 is DFQATT and CDR2 is SNEGSKA (reference sequence). This CDR3 comprises 11 residues.

This clonotype was found many times. The V and J genes are TRBV7-2 and TRBJ1-1; TRBD1 is a possible D gene (6 bases). The CDR3 has 14 amino acids. V lost 1 base and J lost 7, with 13 bases in between. Germline-derived CDR1 and CDR2 are SGHTA and FQGNSA. CDR3 loop: CASSLDRGAIEAFF. In DNA form, the CDR3 reads TGTGCCAGCAGCTTAGATCGGGGGGCCATTGAAGCTTTCTTT.

This clonotype has at least ten counts. The V call is TRBV12-3 or TRBV12-4, the J call TRBJ2-1; D unresolved. Trimming removed 7 bases at V and 0 bases at J, with 7 bases between. This CDR3 is 13 amino acids long. The CDR3 DNA sequence: TGTGCCAGCAACGGCCGCTCCTACAATGAGCAGTTCTTC. Amino acids: CASNGRSYNEQFF.

This clonotype was seen many times. The chain joins TRBV10-3 to TRBJ2-7; D not certain. Germline CDR1 and CDR2: ENHRY and SYGVKD. The CDR3 length is 12 residues. The V end was cut by 6 bases, the J end by 0 bases, with 6 bases between. The CDR3 loop is CAISSSSYEQYF. As DNA, the CDR3 is TGTGCCATCAGCTCCAGCTCCTACGAGCAGTACTTC.

This clonotype was counted only a few times. The chain employs TRBV2 and TRBJ2-1; 9 positions agree with TRBD2. The CDR3 is 15 amino acids. V dropped 4 bases and J dropped 10; count of bases not matched to a gene: 11. CDR1 and CDR2 from the germline V gene are SNHLY and FYNNEI. CDR3 sequence: CASSVNSGSGSEQFF. The CDR3 nucleotides are TGTGCCAGCAGTGTGAATAGCGGGAGTGGTAGCGAGCAGTTCTTC.

The chain links TRBV7-9 to TRBJ2-3; 7 bases line up with TRBD1. V lost 2 bases, J lost 2 bases, and 7 bases stayed unmatched. This CDR3 spans 16 amino acids. The germline CDR1 and CDR2 sequences are SEHNR and FQNEAQ (reference sequence). CDR3 sequence: CASSLLKTGHTDTQYF. In nucleotides, the CDR3 is TGTGCCAGCAGCTTACTTAAGACAGGGCACACAGATACGCAGTATTTT.

The sample holds many counts of this clonotype. CDR3 DNA: TGTGCCAGCAGCTTGGACACCTGGGACACTGAAGCTTTCTTT. It encodes CASSLDTWDTEAFF. The chain recombines TRBV5-5 with TRBJ1-1; no firm D call. Germline-derived CDR1 and CDR2 are SGHKS and YYEKEE (reference sequence). The CDR3 sequence is 14 residues long. V was pared by 0 bases and J by 3 bases, with 9 bases between.

Ten or more counts support this clonotype. The rearrangement joins TRBV15 to TRBJ1-5; D gene unclear. The CDR3 extends over 15 amino acids. Looked up from germline, CDR1 is LNHNV and CDR2 is YYDKDF (reference sequence). With 4 bases removed from V and 0 bases from J, the gap between germline ends came to 10 bases. CDR3 sequence reads: CATSTFRDSNQPQHF. CDR3 bases: TGTGCCACCAGCACCTTCAGAGATAGCAATCAGCCCCAGCATTTT.

This clonotype showed up just a few times. The chain is built from TRBV7-2 and TRBJ2-5; 10 bases map to TRBD2. Trimming removed 2 bases from V and 4 bases from J; junction bases left unmatched: 7. The V gene's germline CDR1 is SGHTA and CDR2 FQGNSA. There are 16 residues in the CDR3. The CDR3 coding sequence is TGTGCCAGCAGCTTAAACAGCGGGGGGGTATCAGAGACCCAGTACTTC. It is translated as CASSLNSGGVSETQYF.

This clonotype has at least ten counts. This chain connects TRBV12-3 or TRBV12-4 to TRBJ2-2; the match to TRBD2 covers 9 bases. This CDR3 spans 17 amino acids. V lost 6 bases, J lost 1 base, and 9 bases stayed unmatched. The CDR3 DNA follows: TGTGCCAGCAGATCCCTCCTAGCGGGGAGGAACACCGGGGAGCTGTTTTTT. Protein: CASRSLLAGRNTGELFF.

Ten or more counts support this clonotype. The genes are TRBV11-2 and TRBJ1-4, with D uncertain. CDR3 length: 13 residues. Trimming pared 6 bases from V and 5 bases from J, leaving 10 bases between. Germline V CDR1 and CDR2: SGHAT, FQNNGV. This CDR3 reads CASSSPRNEKLFF. The CDR3 DNA is TGTGCCAGCAGTAGTCCACGAAATGAAAAACTGTTTTTT. The full variable domain, rest sourced from reference TRBV11-2 and TRBJ1-4, is EAGVAQSPRYKIIEKRQSVAFWCNPISGHATLYWYQQILGQGPKLLIQFQNNGVVDDSQLPKDRFSAERLKGVDSTLKIQPAKLEDSAVYLCASSSPRNEKLFFGSGTQLSVL.

This clonotype was seen ten or more times. The rearrangement links TRBV5-1 to TRBJ1-1, with 9 bases fitting TRBD1. The CDR3 totals 12 residues. The germline CDR1 and CDR2 sequences are SGHRS and YFSETQ. The junction had 1 base not matched to a gene; V was cut back by 4 bases and J by 6 bases. CDR3 sequence reads: CASSRTGAEAFF. The CDR3, as DNA: TGCGCCAGCAGCAGGACAGGGGCTGAAGCTTTCTTT.

The V gene is TRBV13, the J gene TRBJ2-3, with 7 positions matching TRBD2. Germline V gene lookup returns CDR1 PRHDT and CDR2 FYEKMQ (reference sequence). Trimming took 9 bases from V and 3 from J; bases not matched to a gene: 15. The CDR3 extends over 16 amino acids. CDR3 amino acids: CARSPGIGGMTDTQYF. CDR3 in DNA: TGTGCCAGGAGCCCTGGTATCGGGGGGATGACAGATACGCAGTATTTT.

This clonotype was counted many times. The J gene is TRBJ2-5, the V gene TRBV12-3 or TRBV12-4; the D gene is possibly TRBD1 (6 bases). V was clipped by 6 bases and J by 1 base, with 12 bases between them. This CDR3 contains 14 residues. The CDR3 DNA sequence: TGTGCCAGCAGGGAACAGGGCAGCCAAGAGACCCAGTACTTC. Amino acids: CASREQGSQETQYF.

This clonotype was observed at least ten times. The genes are TRBV7-9 and TRBJ2-3; 8 bases line up with TRBD2. Germline V gene lookup returns CDR1 SEHNR and CDR2 FQNEAQ (reference sequence). J was trimmed by 6 bases and V by 5 bases; bases with no gene match: 4. The CDR3 contains 13 residues. This CDR3 is CASSLSSGDTQYF. DNA for the CDR3: TGTGCCAGCAGCCTATCTAGCGGGGATACGCAGTATTTT.

This clonotype showed up many times. The V gene is TRBV9, the J gene TRBJ2-1; 8 bases line up with TRBD2. This CDR3 is built from 17 residues. The V and J ends lost 0 bases and 3 bases, in that order; junction bases with no gene match: 8. Germline assignment: CDR1 SGDLS and CDR2 YYNGEE. Here the CDR3 reads CASSVGSGGGSYNEQFF. The CDR3 nucleotides read TGTGCCAGCAGCGTAGGGTCCGGGGGGGGGAGCTACAATGAGCAGTTCTTC.

This clonotype has a count of ten or more. This rearrangement joins TRBV7-9 to TRBJ2-7, with D perhaps given as TRBD1 or TRBD2 (5 bases each). V lost 4 bases and J lost 3, with 13 bases in between. This CDR3 is 14 amino acids long. From germline, CDR1 is SEHNR and CDR2 FQNEAQ (reference sequence). CDR3 region: CASSSSGGFYEQYF. The CDR3 DNA sequence: TGTGCCAGCAGCTCTAGTGGGGGATTCTACGAGCAGTACTTC. The whole variable domain, remainder taken from reference TRBV7-9 and TRBJ2-7, is DTGVSQNPRHKITKRGQNVTFRCDPISEHNRLYWYRQTLGQGPEFLTYFQNEAQLEKSRLLSDRFSAERPKGSFSTLEIQRTEQGDSAMYLCASSSSGGFYEQYFGPGTRLTVT.